These 21 T cell receptor beta chains were sequenced from one sample in a study of T cell responses to AZD1222 COVID-19 vaccine. Here immunoSEQ multiplex PCR was the method, and the copy in TCRdb shows in-frame clones only, minus some. Here the sample spans roughly 80,000 clones, around 90% being singletons. This sample comprised peripheral blood, obtained on day 0 of AZD1222 vaccination. The source of these receptors is an adult in good health.

V usage is TRBV7-2 and J usage is TRBJ2-1; 7 bases agree with TRBD2. Germline CDR1 and CDR2: SGHTA and FQGNSA. The CDR3 consists of 14 residues. V was clipped by 5 bases and J by 2 bases; unmatched bases: 3. The CDR3 is CASSQGGPYNEQFF. The CDR3 DNA reads TGTGCCAGCAGCCAGGGAGGGCCCTACAATGAGCAGTTCTTC.

The rearrangement links TRBV10-3 to TRBJ2-7; no reliable D call. CDR1 is ENHRY, CDR2 SYGVKD, per germline. V gave up 8 bases and J gave up 0 bases, with 11 bases separating them. This CDR3 is 13 amino acids long. CDR3 DNA sequence: TGTGCCATCGCCCAGGAAACCTCCTACGAGCAGTACTTC. It yields the protein CAIAQETSYEQYF.

The chain has TRBV5-1 and TRBJ1-1; D ambiguous. Deletions cut 4 bases from V and 0 bases from J, with 13 bases between. Germline V gene lookup returns CDR1 SGHRS and CDR2 YFSETQ. There are 15 residues in the CDR3. CDR3 bases: TGCGCCAGCAGCATGGGCATTCTATTGAACACTGAAGCTTTCTTT. Amino acid sequence: CASSMGILLNTEAFF.

The rearrangement joins TRBV28 to TRBJ2-7, with D unresolved. Germline V gives CDR1 MDHEN, CDR2 SYDVKM. The CDR3 has 14 residues. V lost 0 bases to trimming and J lost 3 bases, with 9 bases between them. CDR3 residues: CASSLWGSGYEQYF. The DNA for the CDR3 is TGTGCCAGCAGTTTATGGGGATCGGGCTACGAGCAGTACTTC.

This CDR3 reads CAWNAGLSGNTIYF. As DNA, the CDR3 is TGTGCCTGGAATGCAGGACTCTCTGGAAACACCATATATTTT. The rearrangement uses TRBV30 and TRBJ1-3, with unresolved D. The CDR3 has 14 amino acids. From germline, CDR1 is GTSNPN and CDR2 SVGIG (reference sequence). With 4 bases removed from V and 0 bases from J, the gap between germline ends came to 10 bases.

The chain recombines TRBV7-3 with TRBJ1-4; D gene ambiguous. V was pared by 0 bases and J by 0 bases, with 5 bases between. Germline V CDR1 and CDR2: SGHTA, FQGTGA. The CDR3 sequence is 15 residues long. The CDR3 DNA follows: TGTGCCAGCAGCTTAACCCCTGCAACTAATGAAAAACTGTTTTTT. Encoded protein: CASSLTPATNEKLFF. Variable domain in full (rest from reference TRBV7-3 and TRBJ1-4): GAGVSQTPSNKVTEKGKYVELRCDPISGHTALYWYRQSLGQGPEFLIYFQGTGAADDSGLPNDRFFAVRPEGSVSTLKIQRTERGDSAVYLCASSLTPATNEKLFFGSGTQLSVL.

This chain connects TRBV10-3 to TRBJ1-5; 9 nucleotides agree with TRBD1. V gave up 5 bases and J gave up 4 bases; unmatched junction bases: 9. Germline V lookup: CDR1 ENHRY, CDR2 SYGVKD. This CDR3 spans 16 amino acids. The CDR3 is CAISPGQGSGNQPQHF. Here the CDR3 DNA reads TGTGCCATCAGTCCGGGACAGGGTTCAGGTAATCAGCCCCAGCATTTT.

This clone was counted between two and nine times. The V and J genes are TRBV7-9 and TRBJ2-5; D gene unclear. CDR1 is SEHNR and CDR2 is FQNEAQ in the germline V gene (reference sequence). The CDR3 runs 12 residues. The V end was cut by 3 bases, the J end by 3 bases, with 5 bases between. In DNA, the CDR3 is TGTGCCAGCAGCTTTTTGGAAGAGACCCAGTACTTC. This translates into CASSFLEETQYF. Looking up the rest from reference TRBV7-9 and TRBJ2-5 gives the full variable domain: DTGVSQNPRHKITKRGQNVTFRCDPISEHNRLYWYRQTLGQGPEFLTYFQNEAQLEKSRLLSDRFSAERPKGSFSTLEIQRTEQGDSAMYLCASSFLEETQYFGPGTRLLVL.

The chain couples TRBV25-1 to TRBJ2-1; TRBD2 aligns across 7 bases. CDR1 and CDR2 (germline): MGHDK, SYGVNS. This CDR3 contains 14 residues. After removal of 8 bases from V and 2 bases from J, the junction contained 6 bases not matched to a gene. The CDR3 loop is CASVMSGTYNEQFF. The CDR3 bases are TGTGCCAGCGTAATGAGCGGGACCTACAATGAGCAGTTCTTC. The full variable domain, with the rest looked up from reference TRBV25-1 and TRBJ2-1, is EADIYQTPRYLVIGTGKKITLECSQTMGHDKMYWYQQDPGMELHLIHYSYGVNSTEKGDLSSESTVSRIRTEHFPLTLESARPSHTSQYLCASVMSGTYNEQFFGPGTRLTVL.

This clone was seen just once. This sequence joins TRBV7-9 and TRBJ1-2, with a weak D call TRBD1 (6 bases). V dropped 5 bases and J dropped 8 bases, with 21 bases sitting between them. The CDR3 consists of 15 residues. CDR1 is SEHNR, CDR2 FQNEAQ, per germline (reference sequence). For the CDR3, the DNA is TGTGCCAGCAGCCCCCAACAACAGGGTCGGGAAGGCTACACCTTC. Protein sequence: CASSPQQQGREGYTF.

V usage is TRBV3-1 (or the pseudogene TRBV3-2) and J usage is TRBJ2-2; the match to TRBD2 covers 8 bases. CDR1 and CDR2 (germline): LGHDT, YNNKEL (reference sequence). Trimming cost V 4 bases and J 5 bases; bases outside gene matches: 9. CDR3 length: 16 residues. The CDR3 is CASSPVFAGGTGELFF. CDR3 DNA sequence: TGTGCCAGCAGCCCAGTATTTGCGGGAGGAACCGGGGAGCTGTTTTTT.

CDR3 loop: CASSIHENTDTQYF. CDR3 DNA: TGTGCCAGTAGTATACATGAAAACACAGATACGCAGTATTTT. The genes are TRBV19 and TRBJ2-3; D is uncertain. CDR3 length: 14 residues. Between the trimmed V and J ends, which lost 2 bases and 2 bases, there was a span of 8 bases. The germline CDR1 and CDR2 sequences are LNHDA and SQIVND (reference sequence).

V gene TRBV6-1 combines with J gene TRBJ2-1, with a weak D call TRBD2 (6 bases). The CDR3 loop spans 16 amino acids. The V gene's germline CDR1 is MNHNS and CDR2 SASEGT. Trimming shortened V by 1 base and J by 4 bases, and 14 bases separated the two germline ends. Written as DNA, the CDR3 is TGTGCCAGCAGTGAAGAAAACGGGGGATTTTACAATGAGCAGTTCTTC. The encoded protein is CASSEENGGFYNEQFF.

This chain connects TRBV10-3 to TRBJ2-2; 10 bases line up with TRBD2. The length of the CDR3 is 16 residues. Germline V gene lookup returns CDR1 ENHRY and CDR2 SYGVKD. Trimming removed 8 bases from V and 5 bases from J; junction bases left unmatched: 11. The CDR3 coding sequence is TGTGCCATCGGCCAGACTAGCGGGCTTTCTACCGGGGAGCTGTTTTTT. This codes for CAIGQTSGLSTGELFF.

The gene calls are TRBV7-9 and TRBJ1-3; D gene unclear. Germline CDR1 reads SEHNR; CDR2 reads FQNEAQ (reference sequence). The CDR3 is 14 residues long. Trimming took 2 bases from V and 0 from J, leaving 5 bases between them. CDR3 in amino acids: CASSLLSSGNTIYF. The DNA of the CDR3 is TGTGCCAGCAGCTTATTGAGCTCTGGAAACACCATATATTTT.

The rearrangement joins TRBV2 to TRBJ2-7, with TRBD2 matching over 12 bases. The CDR3 consists of 13 residues. Per germline, CDR1 SNHLY and CDR2 FYNNEI. Unmatched junction bases numbered 6, after V lost 9 bases and J lost 6 bases. In nucleotides, the CDR3 is TGTGCCAGTCGACTAGCGGGAGTGGGCGAGCAGTACTTC. It encodes CASRLAGVGEQYF.

The chain is built from TRBV20-1 and TRBJ2-1; D is unclear. Germline CDR1 reads DFQATT; CDR2 reads SNEGSKA (reference sequence). V gave up 3 bases and J gave up 7 bases, with 10 bases separating them. There are 12 residues in the CDR3. The CDR3 region has the DNA TGCAGTGCTAGTAGGTCCGCAAATGAGCAGTTCTTC. It translates to CSASRSANEQFF.

J is TRBJ2-7 and V is TRBV7-2; TRBD2 agrees at 7 bases. There are 15 residues in the CDR3. The germline V gene encodes CDR1 SGHTA and CDR2 FQGNSA. After removal of 5 bases from V and 5 bases from J, the junction contained 12 bases not matched to a gene. CDR3 sequence reads: CASSPGLLITDEQYF. In DNA form, the CDR3 reads TGTGCCAGCAGCCCGGGACTACTCATAACGGACGAGCAGTACTTC.

V and J are TRBV2 and TRBJ2-3; tentatively, D is TRBD1 (5 bases). CDR3 length: 14 residues. Trimming took off 4 bases at V and 5 bases at J, with 13 bases between the two ends. CDR1 is SNHLY and CDR2 is FYNNEI in the germline V gene. The CDR3 sequence: CASSGQYPGDTQYF. The CDR3 region has the DNA TGTGCCAGCAGTGGACAGTACCCAGGAGATACGCAGTATTTT.

As DNA, the CDR3 is TGTGCCAGCAGTTTAGGGAGAAAAGGGGGACTGGCTAATGAGCAGTTCTTC. Its protein product is CASSLGRKGGLANEQFF. The V gene is TRBV27, the J gene TRBJ2-1; D tentatively reads TRBD1 or TRBD2 (6 bases each). Trimming removed 2 bases at V and 7 bases at J, with 21 bases between. Germline V gene sequence: CDR1 MNHEY, CDR2 SMNVEV (reference sequence). The length of the CDR3 is 17 residues.

V is TRBV5-8 and J is TRBJ2-3; unclear D gene. V shed 4 bases and J shed 6 bases, with 6 bases lying between them. CDR1 and CDR2 (germline): SGHTS, YDEGEE. CDR3 length equals 11 residues. The CDR3 region has the DNA TGTGCCAGCAGCCTTAGGGATACGCAGTATTTT. Its translation: CASSLRDTQYF.